The present T cell receptor (beta chain) was sequenced within a study of liver allograft versus peripheral blood T cells. Study background: The study compared liver allograft T cell receptor repertoires against peripheral blood repertoires of liver transplant recipients. Study-wide results and caveats: The authors reported that T cell receptor repertoires inside liver allografts differed from those in peripheral blood.

This clonotype has only a few counts. Its antigen is currently unknown. Germline CDR1 MNHEY, CDR2 SVGAGI. Trimming pared 5 bases from V and 5 bases from J, leaving 9 bases between. The CDR3 length is 13 residues. TCRdb reprocessed the reads with MiXCR, giving one entry per CDR3 protein. The table has 620 or so distinct CDR3 sequences, 38% seen once. The chain links TRBV6-5 to TRBJ2-2; D unresolved. The source is a human patient who had a liver transplant. The graft donor may have given rise to some T cells. CDR3 in DNA: TGTGCCAGCAGTCCGACGCGGACCGGGGAGCTGTTTTTT. It translates to CASSPTRTGELFF.